These 21 T cell receptor beta chains originate from one sample sequenced in a study of shared clonotypes between healthy human individuals. The protocol was immunoSEQ multiplex PCR, while the TCRdb copy is restricted to in-frame clones and leaves out a portion. In the table there are about 1.1 million clones, about 80% of which are singletons. Material: memory CD4+ T cells from PBMCs. The subset is: CD45RA-negative fraction. These receptors were collected from a man younger than 35 in good health. Some clones in this sample may be carry-over from other donors' samples.

The chain combines TRBV28 with TRBJ2-1; the D call may be TRBD1 or TRBD2 (6 bases each). The V gene's germline CDR1 is MDHEN and CDR2 SYDVKM. V was trimmed by 7 bases and J by 9 bases, leaving 22 bases between them. The CDR3 loop spans 15 amino acids. The CDR3 loop is CASIPLYGGRGEQFF. The CDR3 DNA sequence: TGTGCCAGCATTCCACTGTATGGGGGGCGAGGTGAGCAGTTCTTC.

V usage is TRBV5-1 and J usage is TRBJ2-4; D is perhaps TRBD2 (6 bases). CDR1 is SGHRS and CDR2 is YFSETQ in the germline V gene. The ends were cut back, 6 bases at V and 1 base at J, with 14 bases in the middle. The CDR3 is 15 amino acids. This chain's CDR3 is CASMEKGGAKNIQYF. CDR3 nucleotides: TGCGCCAGCATGGAGAAGGGAGGTGCCAAAAACATTCAGTACTTC. Drawing the rest from reference TRBV5-1 and TRBJ2-4, the complete variable domain is KAGVTQTPRYLIKTRGQQVTLSCSPISGHRSVSWYQQTPGQGLQFLFEYFSETQRNKGNFPGRFSGRQFSNSRSEMNVSTLELGDSALYLCASMEKGGAKNIQYFGAGTRLSVL.

The V and J genes are TRBV7-9 and TRBJ1-5, with a tentative D call TRBD1 (6 bases). Per the germline V gene, CDR1 is SEHNR and CDR2 is FQNEAQ (reference sequence). The CDR3 is 15 residues long. Between the trimmed V and J ends, which lost 3 bases and 6 bases, there was a span of 15 bases. The DNA of the CDR3 is TGTGCCAGCAGCTTTGGTGGGGGCGCGGGTCAGCCCCAGCATTTT. Translating gives CASSFGGGAGQPQHF.

On this clone: Other DNA sequences within the sample encode an identical CDR3. The gene calls are TRBV5-1 and TRBJ1-4, with 9 nucleotides matching TRBD1. Germline CDR1 is SGHRS and CDR2 is YFSETQ. V shed 5 bases and J 5 bases; nucleotides not matched to a gene: 4. This CDR3 spans 14 amino acids. This chain's CDR3 is CASRPGTGNEKLFF. CDR3 sequence (DNA): TGCGCCAGCAGACCCGGGACAGGGAATGAAAAACTGTTTTTT. Variable domain in full (rest from reference TRBV5-1 and TRBJ1-4): KAGVTQTPRYLIKTRGQQVTLSCSPISGHRSVSWYQQTPGQGLQFLFEYFSETQRNKGNFPGRFSGRQFSNSRSEMNVSTLELGDSALYLCASRPGTGNEKLFFGSGTQLSVL.

The chain has TRBV6-5 and TRBJ2-5; 10 bases align to TRBD1. Germline V lookup: CDR1 MNHEY, CDR2 SVGAGI. The length of the CDR3 is 13 residues. V trimming: 10 bases; J trimming: 4 bases; junction bases outside the gene matches: 6. CDR3 nucleotides: TGTGCCACCAGGACAGGGGGGACAGAGACCCAGTACTTC. Protein product: CATRTGGTETQYF.

The chain has TRBV6-5 and TRBJ2-1, with 7 bases matching TRBD2. CDR1 MNHEY and CDR2 SVGAGI come from the germline V gene. The CDR3 has 15 residues. V shed 2 bases and J 7 bases; nucleotides not matched to a gene: 8. CDR3 amino acids: CASSYVAGPGNEQFF. In DNA, the CDR3 is TGTGCCAGCAGTTACGTAGCGGGCCCGGGTAATGAGCAGTTCTTC.

V usage is TRBV28 and J usage is TRBJ1-2; 9 bases are shared with TRBD1. The CDR3 is 16 residues long. With V trimmed by 5 bases and J by 4 bases, 11 bases remained unmatched. Germline loops: CDR1 MDHEN, CDR2 SYDVKM. The CDR3 loop is CASSVYSQGAGYGYTF. Here the CDR3 DNA reads TGTGCCAGCAGTGTCTACTCACAGGGGGCGGGCTATGGCTACACCTTC.

The CDR3 DNA reads TGTGCCAGCAGCTTAGGCCCGGGGGCGAACACAGATACGCAGTATTTT. Protein: CASSLGPGANTDTQYF. The chain is built from TRBV11-2 and TRBJ2-3; D could derive from TRBD1 or TRBD2 (6 bases each). Germline CDR1 SGHAT, CDR2 FQNNGV. V was cut by 1 base and J by 2 bases, with 13 bases left in between. The CDR3 runs 16 residues.

The chain joins TRBV4-1 to TRBJ2-3; no firm D call. Trimming left V 3 bases short and J 3 bases short, with 7 bases between. The germline CDR1 and CDR2 sequences are MGHRA and YSYEKL. The CDR3 covers 13 residues. The DNA for the CDR3 is TGCGCCAGCAGCCAGCACGGGACAGATACGCAGTATTTT. It codes for CASSQHGTDTQYF.

The sample holds a few counts of this clone. V gene TRBV19 combines with J gene TRBJ2-7; 13 bases map to TRBD2. The V and J ends lost 3 bases and 2 bases, in that order; junction bases with no gene match: 10. This CDR3 is built from 18 residues. CDR1 and CDR2 (germline): LNHDA, SQIVND (reference sequence). The CDR3: CASSISQRTSGRPYEQYF. CDR3 nucleotide sequence: TGTGCCAGTAGTATTAGTCAGCGGACTAGCGGGAGACCCTACGAGCAGTACTTC.

V is TRBV6-9 and J is TRBJ2-5; D call uncertain. This CDR3 is built from 11 residues. Germline CDR1 reads MNHGY; CDR2 reads SVAAGI. The ends were cut back, 6 bases at V and 3 bases at J, with 5 bases in the middle. This CDR3 is CASSLEETQYF. The CDR3 DNA sequence: TGTGCCAGCAGCCTCGAAGAGACCCAGTACTTC.

The genes are TRBV4-3 and TRBJ1-4; no reliable D call. The germline V gene encodes CDR1 LGHNA and CDR2 YSLEER. Trimming cost V 0 bases and J 8 bases, with 10 bases left between them. CDR3 length: 14 amino acids. The CDR3, as DNA: TGCGCCAGCAGCCAAGAGTCAGAAGGGGAAAAACTGTTTTTT. This encodes CASSQESEGEKLFF.

The chain links TRBV10-3 to TRBJ1-5; D may be TRBD1 (6 bases). CDR3 length: 18 amino acids. V was shortened by 0 bases and J by 4 bases, with 19 bases between the two germline ends. Germline lookup yields CDR1 ENHRY and CDR2 SYGVKD. The DNA for the CDR3 is TGTGCCATCAGTGAGTCGACTCCGCAGGGGTGGGCTAATCAGCCCCAGCATTTT. As protein: CAISESTPQGWANQPQHF.

The chain recombines TRBV5-4 with TRBJ1-2, with a tentative D call TRBD1 (6 bases). Trimming removed 0 bases from V and 4 bases from J, with 13 bases in between. The germline CDR1 and CDR2 sequences are SGHNT and YYREEE (reference sequence). The CDR3 contains 15 residues. The CDR3 here is CASSLGQGTAYGYTF. CDR3 coding DNA: TGTGCCAGCAGCTTGGGGCAGGGGACCGCCTATGGCTACACCTTC. Full variable domain (outside the CDR3, taken from reference TRBV5-4 and TRBJ1-2): ETGVTQSPTHLIKTRGQQVTLRCSSQSGHNTVSWYQQALGQGPQFIFQYYREEENGRGNFPPRFSGLQFPNYSSELNVNALELDDSALYLCASSLGQGTAYGYTFGSGTRLTVV.

The rearrangement links TRBV9 to TRBJ1-2; D might be TRBD1 (5 bases). The V end lost 4 bases, the J end lost 1 base, and 11 bases lay between the germline ends. This CDR3 is 14 amino acids long. CDR1 and CDR2 from the germline V gene are SGDLS and YYNGEE. In DNA form, the CDR3 reads TGTGCCAGCAGCCAAGGGGCTGGTAACTATGGCTACACCTTC. Translated: CASSQGAGNYGYTF.

This clone was seen only a few times. The genes are TRBV5-6 and TRBJ1-2, with TRBD1 matching 7 bases. Germline trimming cut 1 base from V and 4 bases from J; bases unmatched to any gene: 7. The CDR3 sequence is 15 residues long. Germline lookup yields CDR1 SGHDT and CDR2 YYEEEE. This CDR3 is CASSLRGRHRYGYTF. For the CDR3, the DNA is TGTGCCAGCAGCTTGAGGGGGCGGCATCGCTATGGCTACACCTTC.

The chain combines TRBV25-1 with TRBJ2-2; D unclear. The CDR3 sequence is 14 residues long. Per the germline V gene, CDR1 is MGHDK and CDR2 is SYGVNS. Trimming cost V 1 base and J 3 bases, with 6 bases left between them. The CDR3, as DNA: TGTGCCAGCAGTGAATGGGCTTACACCGGGGAGCTGTTTTTT. Translating gives CASSEWAYTGELFF. The full variable domain, with the rest looked up from reference TRBV25-1 and TRBJ2-2, is EADIYQTPRYLVIGTGKKITLECSQTMGHDKMYWYQQDPGMELHLIHYSYGVNSTEKGDLSSESTVSRIRTEHFPLTLESARPSHTSQYLCASSEWAYTGELFFGEGSRLTVL.

The chain recombines TRBV9 with TRBJ2-7, with 7 nucleotides matching TRBD1. V lost 2 bases and J lost 3; bases outside the gene matches: 8. The CDR3 totals 15 residues. Germline CDR1 and CDR2: SGDLS and YYNGEE. CDR3 region: CASSVTGANNYEQYF. Here the CDR3 DNA reads TGTGCCAGCAGCGTCACAGGGGCAAATAACTACGAGCAGTACTTC.

Here the CDR3 DNA reads TGTGCCAGCAGCTTAGGACGGACAGGGTCCTGGGGAGAGACCCAGTACTTC. Translating gives CASSLGRTGSWGETQYF. This chain joins TRBV7-2 and TRBJ2-5; TRBD1 aligns across 8 bases. This CDR3 region has 17 residues. V lost 1 base to trimming and J lost 4 bases; unmatched junction nucleotides: 11. Per germline, CDR1 SGHTA and CDR2 FQGNSA.

The chain joins TRBV5-1 to TRBJ1-5; D not certain. Germline V gene lookup returns CDR1 SGHRS and CDR2 YFSETQ. The V end lost 0 bases, the J end lost 1 base, and 8 bases lay between the germline ends. This CDR3 is 15 amino acids long. CDR3 bases: TGCGCCAGCAGCTTGGTGCCGGAGAGCAATCAGCCCCAGCATTTT. Encoded protein: CASSLVPESNQPQHF.

This chain links TRBV5-1 with TRBJ1-2; possibly TRBD1 for D (5 bases). Germline CDR1 reads SGHRS; CDR2 reads YFSETQ. V gave up 2 bases and J gave up 6 bases, with 8 bases separating them. There are 12 residues in the CDR3. The CDR3, as DNA: TGCGCCAGCAGCTTCACGGGGGATGGCTACACCTTC. Residues: CASSFTGDGYTF.